This record concerns one T cell receptor (beta chain) sequence. No antigen is known for it. The sample holds no much larger clone one base away, and base qualities are not on file. This specimen comes from a study of blood T cell repertoires in COVID-19 (dated by TCRdb to about 2020). Regarding the research as a whole: Collaborator samples came from the United States, Italy and Spain and covered acute and convalescent phases of COVID-19. The repertoires were released in a freely available public database meant as a resource for research on the immune response to SARS-CoV-2. Where HLA class I and class II types were available, the types were taken from metadata supplied by the sample provider, not from assay-based typing. The samples were drawn from the first 160 participants of the ongoing ImmuneRACE study and from more than 1,000 subjects provided by 6 global collaborators. Nearly every sample came with metadata listing a de-identified subject ID, COVID-19 status, age in years and sex. Deeply sampled blood TCRbeta repertoires from subjects exposed to, actively infected with, or recovered from COVID-19 were included in the dataset. The prospective study material was composed of cDNA or gDNA derived from T cells, B-cell-depleted T cells, or PBMCs.

Whole blood was collected in K2EDTA tubes by collaborating institutions according to the institutions' own protocols. For TCRbeta analysis, collaborators shipped samples as frozen whole blood, isolated PBMCs, or DNA extracted from either of those sample types. TCRbeta CDR3 regions were amplified from genomic DNA using the immunoSEQ Assay, a bias-controlled multiplex PCR. The authors processed their data as follows. Nucleated cell counts per sample were estimated from amplification of reference gene primers within the assay. To quantify the absolute abundance of each unique TCRbeta CDR3 rearrangement, sequence reads were collapsed and filtered. For each sample, productive Simpson clonality was calculated as the square root of Simpson's diversity index over productive rearrangements. TCRdb's version of the immuneACCESS table is confined to in-frame rearrangements and falls short of the full clone set. An unresolved V gene accounts for under half of the shortfall where checked; the remainder is of unknown origin. The V and J calls and clone size come from that table; D and trimming were worked out from the DNA. The sample has under 250,000 clones on record, 65% to 85% of them singletons. The ten most abundant clones make up 4% to 5.5% of the sample.

General findings and caveats noted by the study authors: Clinical and demographic metadata were provided uncurated, with the amount varying by source and participant.

The receptor comes from a man aged 50-60 years with active or convalescent COVID-19. The source material was peripheral blood.

This receptor has the CDR3 CASSPSGAAYEQYF. The nucleotide sequence is TGTGCCAGCTCACCGAGCGGGGCTGCCTACGAGCAGTACTTC. The chain is assembled from TRBV18 and TRBJ2-7; TRBD2 matches 7 bases in the middle. V trim: 3 bases; J trim: 2 bases; unmatched bases: 4. The CDR1 and CDR2 encoded by the germline V gene are KGHSH and LQKENI. From cysteine to phenylalanine, the CDR3 is 14 amino acids long. Here the CDR3 DNA is all that survives: 42 bases in frame from base 1.